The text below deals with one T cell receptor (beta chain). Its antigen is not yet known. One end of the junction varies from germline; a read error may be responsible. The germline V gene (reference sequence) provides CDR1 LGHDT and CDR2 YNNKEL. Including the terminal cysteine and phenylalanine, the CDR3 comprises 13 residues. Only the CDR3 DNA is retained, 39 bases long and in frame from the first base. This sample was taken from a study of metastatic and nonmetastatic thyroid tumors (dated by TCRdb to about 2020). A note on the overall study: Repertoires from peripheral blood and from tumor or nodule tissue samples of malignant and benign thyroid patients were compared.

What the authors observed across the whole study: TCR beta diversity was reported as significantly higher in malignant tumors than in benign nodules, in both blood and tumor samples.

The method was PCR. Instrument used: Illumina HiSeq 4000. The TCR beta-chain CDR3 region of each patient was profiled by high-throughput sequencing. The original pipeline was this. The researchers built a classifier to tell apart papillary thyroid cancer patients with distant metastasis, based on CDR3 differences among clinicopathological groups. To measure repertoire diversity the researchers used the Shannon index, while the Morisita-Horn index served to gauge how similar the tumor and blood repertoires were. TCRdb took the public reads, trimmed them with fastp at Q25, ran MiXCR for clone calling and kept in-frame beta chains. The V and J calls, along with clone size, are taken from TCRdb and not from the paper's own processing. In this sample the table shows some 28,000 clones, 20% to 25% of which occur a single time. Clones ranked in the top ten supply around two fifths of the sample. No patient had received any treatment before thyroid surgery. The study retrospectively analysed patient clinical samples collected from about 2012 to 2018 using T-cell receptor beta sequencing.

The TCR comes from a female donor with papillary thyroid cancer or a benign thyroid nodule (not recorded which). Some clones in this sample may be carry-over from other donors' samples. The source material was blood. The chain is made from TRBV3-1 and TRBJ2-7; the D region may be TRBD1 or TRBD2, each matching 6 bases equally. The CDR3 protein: CASSQDPMGGPGF. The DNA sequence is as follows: TGTGCCAGCAGCCAAGACCCCATGGGGGGCCCCGGCTTC.